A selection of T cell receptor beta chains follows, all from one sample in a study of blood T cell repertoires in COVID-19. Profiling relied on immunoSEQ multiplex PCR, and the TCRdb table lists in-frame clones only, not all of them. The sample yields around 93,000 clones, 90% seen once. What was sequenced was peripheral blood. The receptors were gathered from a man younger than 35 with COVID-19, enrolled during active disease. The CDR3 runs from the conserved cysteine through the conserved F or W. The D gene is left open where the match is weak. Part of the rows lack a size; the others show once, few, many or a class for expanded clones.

TGTGCCAGCTCACCTCTGAACAGGAACACTGAAGCTTTCTTT	CASSPLNRNTEAFF	NA	NA	TRBV18	TRBJ1-1
TGTGCCAGCAGCGCCCAAGACAGGGGGAGCACTGAAGCTTTCTTT	CASSAQDRGSTEAFF	TRBD1	NA	TRBV9	TRBJ1-1
TGTGCCAGCAGTTTAACCGCGATTCCGGGAGGGAGGACAGATACGCAGTATTTT	CASSLTAIPGGRTDTQYF	TRBD2	NA	TRBV27	TRBJ2-3
TGCGCCAGCAGCCGGGACAGGGGAGCCTACGAGCAGTACTTC	CASSRDRGAYEQYF	TRBD1	NA	TRBV5-1	TRBJ2-7
TGTGCCAGCAGCTTACGCCATTGGAGGAGCTCCTACGAGCAGTACTTC	CASSLRHWRSSYEQYF	NA	NA	TRBV7-9	TRBJ2-7
TGTGCCAGCAGCGACAGCTACGAGCAGTACTTC	CASSDSYEQYF	NA	NA	TRBV7-2	TRBJ2-7
TGTGCCAGTAGTATAGCCATAGGCCTAGCGGGCCTCTATACGCAGTATTTT	CASSIAIGLAGLYTQYF	TRBD2	NA	TRBV19	TRBJ2-3
TGTGCCTGGTTTCACCTACAGGGAATTAAGGAAGAAGCTTTCTTT	CAWFHLQGIKEEAFF	NA	once	TRBV30	TRBJ1-1
TGTGCCAGCACCCCCCGGACTAGCGGGAATGAGCAGTTCTTC	CASTPRTSGNEQFF	TRBD2	NA	TRBV9	TRBJ2-1
TGTGCCACCAGCAGAGGGGGACAGGAGTTCTTCTATGGCTACACCTTC	CATSRGGQEFFYGYTF	TRBD1	NA	TRBV15	TRBJ1-2
TGTGCCAGCAGCCCTACTAGGAGCTCCTACAATGAGCAGTTCTTC	CASSPTRSSYNEQFF	NA	NA	TRBV7-3	TRBJ2-1
TGTGCCAGTAGTAAAGCACCTGTCAGCGGGAGCTCCTACAATGAGCAGTTCTTC	CASSKAPVSGSSYNEQFF	TRBD2	NA	TRBV19	TRBJ2-1
TGTGCCAGCAGCGTAGCGGTACGAGTTAGCACAGATACGCAGTATTTT	CASSVAVRVSTDTQYF	NA	once	TRBV9	TRBJ2-3
TGTGCCAGCAGTGTCCGTCTTGCCAAAAACATTCAGTACTTC	CASSVRLAKNIQYF	NA	NA	TRBV28	TRBJ2-4
TGTGCCAGCAGCGTCGGGACTAGCGGGAGTAGGAATGAGCAGTTCTTC	CASSVGTSGSRNEQFF	TRBD2	NA	TRBV9	TRBJ2-1
TGTGCCAGCGCCGGGAATTGGAATACGCAGTATTTT	CASAGNWNTQYF	NA	NA	TRBV25-1	TRBJ2-3
TGTGCCAGCAGCCTCGGCGGAGAGCAGTACTTC	CASSLGGEQYF	NA	NA	TRBV6-5	TRBJ2-7
TGTGCCAGCGCCGGGACAGGGGCCACTAACTATGGCTACACCTTC	CASAGTGATNYGYTF	TRBD1	NA	TRBV2	TRBJ1-2
TGCAGCGTTGAAGGGGCAGGGGCCTCCACAGATACGCAGTATTTT	CSVEGAGASTDTQYF	NA	NA	TRBV29-1	TRBJ2-3
TGTGCCAGCAGTTACTCGACCCGGAGAAGGGGGACCGGGGAGCTGTTTTTT	CASSYSTRRRGTGELFF	NA	NA	TRBV6-2/TRBV6-3	TRBJ2-2
TGTGCCAGCAGCTTAGGGGAGTTATCCACCGGGGAGCTGTTTTTT	CASSLGELSTGELFF	NA	NA	TRBV11-2	TRBJ2-2
TGTGCCTGGAGTGTACGAGGTCGACACTATGGCTACACCTTC	CAWSVRGRHYGYTF	NA	once	TRBV30	TRBJ1-2
TGTGCCAGCCTGCCCCGTAGCGGGAGCGATGAGCAGTTCTTC	CASLPRSGSDEQFF	TRBD2	few	TRBV27	TRBJ2-1
TGTGCCAGCAGAGGAGGGGCAGCCACATCCTACGAGCAGTACTTC	CASRGGAATSYEQYF	NA	NA	TRBV6-4	TRBJ2-7
TGTGCCAGCAGTTTATACAGGGGTAGGGTGGAAAAACTGCTTTTT	CASSLYRGRVEKLLF	TRBD1	NA	TRBV27	TRBJ1-4
TGTGCCAGCAGCCTTGGACATCTAGACTCTGGAAACACCATATATTTT	CASSLGHLDSGNTIYF	NA	NA	TRBV5-5	TRBJ1-3
TGTGCCAGCACCCGACAGGGAGGCACCGGGGAGCTGTTTTTT	CASTRQGGTGELFF	NA	NA	TRBV7-3	TRBJ2-2
TGCGCCAGCAGTTTTCGACAGGGGGGTACCGGGGAGCTGTTTTTT	CASSFRQGGTGELFF	TRBD1	NA	TRBV10-2	TRBJ2-2
TGCGCCAGCAGCTTGTTTAGGGACAGAGCATACAATGAGCAGTTCTTC	CASSLFRDRAYNEQFF	TRBD1	NA	TRBV5-1	TRBJ2-1
TGTGCCAGCAGCCCAGAAGCAGGGTTGGGCTATGGCTACACCTTC	CASSPEAGLGYGYTF	NA	NA	TRBV11-2	TRBJ1-2
TGTGCCAGCAGCTTGGCCAGGGGGCGGACCTACGAGCAGTACTTC	CASSLARGRTYEQYF	TRBD1	NA	TRBV5-4	TRBJ2-7
TGCGCCAGCAGCTTAGCGGGAGGGCTTTCCGGGGAGCTGTTTTTT	CASSLAGGLSGELFF	TRBD2	NA	TRBV5-1	TRBJ2-2
TGTGCCATCAGTGAGGGGACAGGGGGCGGGTACGAGCAGTACTTC	CAISEGTGGGYEQYF	TRBD1	NA	TRBV10-3	TRBJ2-7
TGTGCCAGTAGTATAGGGACTAGCGGGTTGTCCTACGAGCAGTACTTC	CASSIGTSGLSYEQYF	TRBD2	NA	TRBV19	TRBJ2-7
TGCGCCAGCAGCGCCGGAGGGGACTACCGCTACGAGCAGTACTTC	CASSAGGDYRYEQYF	TRBD2	NA	TRBV5-1	TRBJ2-7
TGCGCCAGCAGTCAACCAACGTCCAAGGCAGGGGCCGACTATGGCTACACCTTC	CASSQPTSKAGADYGYTF	NA	NA	TRBV23-1	TRBJ1-2
TGTGCCAGCTCACCACCCGCCGCTGGAGCCTACGAGCAGTACTTC	CASSPPAAGAYEQYF	NA	NA	TRBV18	TRBJ2-7
TGTGCCAGCAGCCCCGCCCCACTAGCGAAAGGATACTCTGGGGCCAACGTCCTGACTTTC	CASSPAPLAKGYSGANVLTF	TRBD2	NA	TRBV6-2/TRBV6-3	TRBJ2-6
TGTGCCAGCAGCTTAGCGCTGGGGACAGGGAGGACTGAAGCTTTCTTT	CASSLALGTGRTEAFF	TRBD1	once	TRBV7-2	TRBJ1-1
TGTGCCAGCAGCTCCCCCGACAGGGGACGAAGTGAAAAACTGTTTTTT	CASSSPDRGRSEKLFF	TRBD1	NA	TRBV11-2	TRBJ1-4
TGTGCCAGCACCTACAGGGGGAGGGGCACAGATACGCAGTATTTT	CASTYRGRGTDTQYF	NA	NA	TRBV13	TRBJ2-3
TGTGCCAGCCAACGGTCGTCTGGGGCCAACGTCCTGACTTTC	CASQRSSGANVLTF	NA	once	TRBV27	TRBJ2-6
TGTGCCAGCAACCCCAGGGGGTTGGCTACTAATGAAAAACTGCTTTTT	CASNPRGLATNEKLLF	TRBD1	NA	TRBV28	TRBJ1-4
TGTGCCAGTAGCCAATATAGCTCCTCCTACAATGAGCAGTTCTTC	CASSQYSSSYNEQFF	NA	NA	TRBV19	TRBJ2-1
TGTGCCAGCAGTGCGGGACAGAAGCAGTTCTTC	CASSAGQKQFF	TRBD1	NA	TRBV25-1	TRBJ2-1
TGTGCCAGTAGTATAACGGCTAGCGGCCGGTACGAGCAGTACTTC	CASSITASGRYEQYF	TRBD2	NA	TRBV19	TRBJ2-7
TGTGCCAGCAGCTTAGATCGAGCGGGAGTAGTCGAGCAGTACTTC	CASSLDRAGVVEQYF	TRBD2	NA	TRBV11-2	TRBJ2-7
TGTGCCACCAGTGACGTAGCGGGAGTGACAGATACGCAGTATTTT	CATSDVAGVTDTQYF	TRBD2	NA	TRBV24-1	TRBJ2-3
TGTGCCAGCAGTTACGGGATTTGGGACAGGGCTAACACTGAAGCTTTCTTT	CASSYGIWDRANTEAFF	TRBD1	NA	TRBV6-2/TRBV6-3	TRBJ1-1
TGTGCCTGGTCGGTAGGGGGATTTTTTCAGCCCCAGCATTTT	CAWSVGGFFQPQHF	NA	NA	TRBV30	TRBJ1-5
TGTGCCAGCAGCGTCGGGACTAGCGAGGAGACCCAGTACTTC	CASSVGTSEETQYF	TRBD2	NA	TRBV9	TRBJ2-5
TGTGCCAGTAGGACACAGGGACCTCAGCCCCAGCATTTT	CASRTQGPQPQHF	NA	NA	TRBV19	TRBJ1-5
TGTGCCACCAGTGATTTGTCGGGGTACGCTGAGCAGTTCTTC	CATSDLSGYAEQFF	NA	NA	TRBV24-1	TRBJ2-1
TGCGCCAGCAGCCAAGATGGCGGGTTCTATGGCTACACCTTC	CASSQDGGFYGYTF	NA	NA	TRBV4-3	TRBJ1-2
TGTGCCAGCAGCCAAGGAGCGGGAGGGCCCGGAAGGGAGCAGTTCTTC	CASSQGAGGPGREQFF	TRBD2	NA	TRBV4-2	TRBJ2-1
TGTGCCAGCAGCCCGTTCGGTCGGAACACCGGGGAGCTGTTTTTT	CASSPFGRNTGELFF	NA	few	TRBV5-8	TRBJ2-2
TGTGCCAGCAGCCCAGGGGGACAGGGCGCGGGGACCGGCTACACCTTC	CASSPGGQGAGTGYTF	TRBD1	NA	TRBV7-9	TRBJ1-2
TGTGCCACCAGCAGAGCTGGACAACTGCTTTTT	CATSRAGQLLF	NA	NA	TRBV15	TRBJ1-4